This section outlines one TCR beta chain sequence together with its context. This entry comes from a study of blood T cell repertoires in COVID-19. Overall study context: Italy, Spain and the United States were the sources of the convalescent and acute COVID-19 samples. Sample material is recorded as cDNA or gDNA derived from T cells, B-cell-depleted T cells, or PBMCs.

Original analysis: Estimation of nucleated cell counts was performed using reference gene primer amplification. Profiling relied on immunoSEQ multiplex PCR, and the TCRdb table lists in-frame clones only, not all of them. That table gives V, J and clone size, and the DNA gave D and trimming. The sample holds about 200,000 clones; roughly 92% are singletons and the top ten take 0.6% to 0.9%. The CDR3 spans 14 residues. V gave up 5 bases and J gave up 5 bases, with 13 bases separating them. Germline V gene sequence: CDR1 SGHNT, CDR2 YYREEE (reference sequence). The Seattle site enrolled patients during active infection and followed them longitudinally.

This chain links TRBV5-4 with TRBJ1-4; D remains unclear. The sequenced material came from peripheral blood. The source is a man younger than 40 with COVID-19, enrolled during active disease. Here the CDR3 DNA reads TGTGCCAGCAGTCCGGGAGGACTAAATGAAAAACTGTTTTTT. Residues: CASSPGGLNEKLFF.